This note documents a single TCR beta chain sequence. Its antigen is currently unknown. The data originate from a study of naive and memory T cell subsets. Points from the study as a whole: Possibly reflecting memory cells re-expressing CD45RA, a few larger clonotypes occurred in naive repertoires, especially CD8. TCR counts from RNA may reflect activation-linked expression changes. Over 90% of naive TCR sequences appeared only once, unlike memory subsets.

Alpha and beta libraries were amplified separately from the second PCR onward. Germline-derived CDR1 and CDR2 are LNHDA and SQIVND (reference sequence). The CDR3 is made up of 16 amino acids. The V end lost 3 bases, the J end lost 0 bases, and 14 bases lay between the germline ends. The beta constant-region primer was an equimolar mix of two oligonucleotides covering TRBC1 and TRBC2. Four rounds of PCR amplified the ligated cDNA using nested alpha and beta constant-region primers plus SP2. TCRdb re-called the UMI-ligation and nested PCR reads through MiXCR, storing one row per CDR3 protein. There are approximately 150,000 distinct CDR3 sequences in the sample; approximately 20% occur only once, and about 0.6% lies in the top ten.

The V call is TRBV19, the J call TRBJ1-1; weak D call: TRBD1 (5 bases). The sequence derives from a human donor in good health. What was sequenced was naive CD8+ T cells from blood. The CDR3 region has the DNA TGTGCCAGTAGTATTAAATCTTGGGGCATGAACACTGAAGCTTTCTTT. Translation gives CASSIKSWGMNTEAFF.